The T cell receptor beta chain described here comes from a study of patients and donors after allogeneic stem cell transplantation. TCRdb analysed the RT-PCR reads with MiXCR anew, one entry per CDR3 protein. This repertoire shows about 150,000 distinct CDR3 sequences, 24% found once; its top ten account for about 24%. CDR1 SGHRS and CDR2 YFSETQ come from the germline V gene. The CDR3 consists of 15 residues. V lost 0 bases, J lost 0 bases, and 9 bases lay in between. This clonotype has a count of ten or more. Sequenced sample: blood, either unsorted or a sorted T cell fraction (not recorded which). This receptor was identified in a human donor who was either an allogeneic HSCT recipient or a stem cell or donor lymphocyte infusion donor (not recorded which). It is not recorded whose cells these are; they may come from a transplant donor. This chain joins TRBV5-1 and TRBJ1-1; D gene ambiguous. CDR3 sequence: CASSLDRYMNTEAFF. Written as DNA, the CDR3 is TGCGCCAGCAGCTTGGATCGGTACATGAACACTGAAGCTTTCTTT.